Shown below are 18 T cell receptor beta chains from a single sample sequenced in a study of response to subunit inactivated influenza vaccine. TCRdb re-called the RT-PCR reads through MiXCR, storing one row per CDR3 protein. The sample records around 520,000 distinct CDR3 sequences, 25% being singletons. This specimen consisted of CD4+ T cells sorted from PBMCs, obtained more than 4 days after vaccination. Every receptor here comes from a man aged 45 to 65 who received an inactivated influenza vaccine.

This clonotype was counted only a few times. The gene calls are TRBV7-2 and TRBJ2-7, with TRBD2 matching 8 bases. The CDR3 sequence is 15 residues long. V lost 8 bases, J lost 6 bases, and 15 bases stayed unmatched. The V gene's germline CDR1 is SGHTA and CDR2 FQGNSA. The CDR3 DNA reads TGTGCCAGCTCATCGCAGCCGGGGGGGGGCTCCGAGCAGTACTTC. It specifies CASSSQPGGGSEQYF.

This clonotype was seen only a few times. The gene calls are TRBV12-3 or TRBV12-4 and TRBJ2-7; TRBD1 matches 12 bases. Trimming removed 6 bases from V and 5 bases from J; junction bases left unmatched: 5. The CDR3 sequence is 14 residues long. In DNA, the CDR3 is TGTGCCAGCAGGCGGGACAGGGGGCAAAACGAGCAGTACTTC. Protein: CASRRDRGQNEQYF.

The rearrangement joins TRBV6-5 to TRBJ2-1, with 16 nucleotides matching TRBD2. V lost 0 bases and J lost 8; bases outside the gene matches: 10. Germline V gives CDR1 MNHEY, CDR2 SVGAGI. The CDR3 has 19 amino acids. The CDR3 DNA is TGTGCCAGCAGTTACTCGAAGGGACTAGCGGGGGGGTTTTTCGATGAGCAGTTCTTC. Amino acids: CASSYSKGLAGGFFDEQFF.

The chain carries TRBV15 and TRBJ2-1; 12 bases are a match to TRBD2. The CDR3 sequence is 17 residues long. Germline assignment: CDR1 LNHNV and CDR2 YYDKDF (reference sequence). J lost 6 bases, V lost 4 bases, and 10 bases had no gene match. CDR3 region: CATSTLPPGLAGNEQFF. In DNA, the CDR3 is TGTGCCACCAGCACCCTTCCCCCGGGACTAGCGGGCAATGAGCAGTTCTTC. Drawing the rest from reference TRBV15 and TRBJ2-1, the complete variable domain is DAMVIQNPRYQVTQFGKPVTLSCSQTLNHNVMYWYQQKSSQAPKLLFHYYDKDFNNEADTPDNFQSRRPNTSFCFLDIRSPGLGDTAMYLCATSTLPPGLAGNEQFFGPGTRLTVL.

The CDR3 sequence is CASSARDPYNEQFF. CDR3 coding DNA: TGTGCCAGCAGTGCCCGGGACCCCTACAATGAGCAGTTCTTC. This chain uses TRBV2 with TRBJ2-1; D might be TRBD1 or TRBD2, each matching 5 bases. This CDR3 contains 14 residues. The V and J ends lost 4 bases and 2 bases respectively, with 9 bases between them. The germline CDR1 and CDR2 sequences are SNHLY and FYNNEI.

This clonotype was seen only a few times. The CDR3 DNA sequence: TGTGCCAGCAGCCAAGATTCGGCCTACGAGCAGTACTTC. This translates into CASSQDSAYEQYF. The chain employs TRBV4-2 and TRBJ2-7; D not resolved. This CDR3 comprises 13 residues. The germline CDR1 and CDR2 sequences are LGHNA and YNFKEQ. Trimming took off 0 bases at V and 2 bases at J, with 5 bases between the two ends.

Only a few counts were recorded for this clonotype. The chain links TRBV20-1 to TRBJ1-4; D might be TRBD1 (5 bases). V dropped 1 base and J dropped 8 bases, with 11 bases sitting between them. CDR3 length: 13 residues. Germline CDR1 reads DFQATT; CDR2 reads SNEGSKA (reference sequence). The DNA for the CDR3 is TGCAGTGCTAGAGCGGGGGTTGGCGAAAAACTGTTTTTT. The encoded protein is CSARAGVGEKLFF.

The V call is TRBV7-3, the J call TRBJ2-2, with 10 bases aligning to TRBD2. The CDR3 loop spans 15 amino acids. The V gene's germline CDR1 is SGHTA and CDR2 FQGTGA. Losses at the gene ends were 5 bases for V and 4 bases for J; bases not matched to a gene: 4. The CDR3 here is CASSAGLAFTGELFF. As DNA, the CDR3 is TGTGCCAGCAGCGCGGGACTAGCGTTCACCGGGGAGCTGTTTTTT.

This clonotype showed up just a few times. The chain combines TRBV6-2 or TRBV6-3 with TRBJ2-7; D assignment may be TRBD1 or TRBD2 (5 bases each). The germline V gene has CDR1 MNHEY and CDR2 SVGEGT. CDR3 length: 14 residues. The V end was cut by 1 base, the J end by 3 bases, with 10 bases between. Here the CDR3 reads CASSYLSGRYEQYF. The CDR3 coding sequence is TGTGCCAGCAGTTACTTATCGGGGCGCTACGAGCAGTACTTC.

V is TRBV11-2 and J is TRBJ1-1; the D is unclear. Germline V gene lookup returns CDR1 SGHAT and CDR2 FQNNGV. The CDR3 has 14 amino acids. Trimming removed 0 bases from V and 8 bases from J, with 13 bases in between. The CDR3 region has the DNA TGTGCCAGCAGCTTAGATCGTTCTTGGGCAGAAGCTTTCTTT. Encoded protein: CASSLDRSWAEAFF.

This clonotype has more than one count but fewer than ten. For the CDR3, the DNA is TGCGCCAGCAGCTTGACGGACAGGGGTATCCACAATGAGCAGTTCTTC. Its translation is CASSLTDRGIHNEQFF. This chain links TRBV5-1 with TRBJ2-1, with 9 nucleotides matching TRBD1. The CDR3 is 16 amino acids. With 1 base clipped from V and 5 bases from J, the junction kept 7 bases outside the gene matches. CDR1 and CDR2 from the germline V gene are SGHRS and YFSETQ.

V gene TRBV30 combines with J gene TRBJ2-7; the match to TRBD2 covers 7 bases. The CDR3 length is 13 residues. V lost 3 bases, J lost 5 bases, and 7 bases stayed unmatched. Germline V gene data show CDR1 as GTSNPN and CDR2 as SVGIG (reference sequence). In DNA, the CDR3 is TGTGCCTGGAGAGGACTAGTGATCAACGAGCAGTACTTC. Encoded protein: CAWRGLVINEQYF.

The rearrangement links TRBV3-1 to TRBJ1-3, with 8 bases lining up with TRBD1. The trim removed 7 bases at V and 1 base at J, leaving 12 bases unmatched. Germline V gene data show CDR1 as LGHDT and CDR2 as YNNKEL (reference sequence). This CDR3 is 17 amino acids long. The CDR3 loop is CASTTNSRGPSGNTIYF. CDR3 in DNA: TGTGCCAGCACAACGAATTCCAGGGGGCCGTCTGGAAACACCATATATTTT.

This chain links TRBV4-2 with TRBJ2-2, with TRBD1 matching 8 bases. The CDR3 consists of 19 residues. The V segment lost 3 bases and the J segment 3 bases; nucleotides outside the gene matches: 15. Germline CDR1 reads LGHNA; CDR2 reads YNFKEQ. CDR3 loop: CASSQDVGQGVSDTGELFF. CDR3 sequence (DNA): TGTGCCAGCAGCCAGGATGTCGGACAGGGAGTTTCGGACACCGGGGAGCTGTTTTTT.

V is TRBV6-1 and J is TRBJ1-2; D is possibly TRBD1 (5 bases). Germline loops: CDR1 MNHNS, CDR2 SASEGT. The CDR3 has 15 residues. V lost 4 bases and J lost 2, with 14 bases in between. The CDR3 spells CASSVEGRQNYGYTF. DNA of the CDR3: TGTGCCAGCAGTGTGGAGGGGCGACAGAACTATGGCTACACCTTC.

The CDR3 loop reads CASSPSGSEQFF. CDR3 bases: TGTGCCAGCAGCCCTAGCGGTTCCGAGCAGTTCTTC. The V gene is TRBV7-2, the J gene TRBJ2-1; 7 nucleotides match TRBD2. Germline V gene data show CDR1 as SGHTA and CDR2 as FQGNSA. This CDR3 has 12 residues. J was trimmed by 10 bases and V by 5 bases; bases with no gene match: 5. Full variable domain (missing parts from reference TRBV7-2 and TRBJ2-1): GAGVSQSPSNKVTEKGKDVELRCDPISGHTALYWYRQSLGQGLEFLIYFQGNSAPDKSGLPSDRFSAERTGGSVSTLTIQRTQQEDSAVYLCASSPSGSEQFFGPGTRLTVL.

CDR3 DNA sequence: TGTGCCAGCAGCCAAGGGAGGGGTGTCACTGAAGCTTTCTTT. Residues: CASSQGRGVTEAFF. The chain carries TRBV3-1 and TRBJ1-1; tentatively, D is TRBD1 (5 bases). The ends were cut back, 1 base at V and 4 bases at J, with 10 bases in the middle. The CDR3 runs to 14 residues. Germline V gives CDR1 LGHDT, CDR2 YNNKEL (reference sequence).

V gene TRBV6-5 combines with J gene TRBJ1-3; TRBD1 might be the D (5 bases). The CDR3 totals 16 residues. Trimming took off 5 bases at V and 0 bases at J, with 14 bases between the two ends. Germline values: CDR1 MNHEY, CDR2 SVGAGI. CDR3 coding DNA: TGTGCCAGCAGTCACACTGGTGGGGCCTCTGGAAACACCATATATTTT. Amino acids: CASSHTGGASGNTIYF.